These T cell receptor beta chains were read from a single sample in a study of T cell responses to AZD1222 COVID-19 vaccine. Profiling relied on immunoSEQ multiplex PCR, and the TCRdb table lists in-frame clones only, not all of them. The profile shows about 130,000 clones, about 90% of them singletons. This specimen was peripheral blood, taken on day 0 of MenACWY control vaccination. The receptor source for this set is an adult in good health. CDR3s include the opening cysteine and the closing phenylalanine or tryptophan. D genes are given only for firm matches. Size tells how often a clone was seen (once, few, many) or the class of an expanded clone, and some rows leave it out.

clone_size j_call v_call d_call cdr3_nt cdr3_aa
. TRBJ2-7 TRBV6-5 TRBD2 TGTGCCAGCAGTTCCGGGGGGTTCGAGCAGTACTTC CASSSGGFEQYF
. TRBJ2-1 TRBV3-1/TRBV3-2 . TGTGCCAGCAGCCAAGATAGGTTTGGTGAGCAGTTCTTC CASSQDRFGEQFF
. TRBJ1-2 TRBV11-2 . TGTGCCAGCAGCTTAGATTCAAGGGGTGGCTACACCTTC CASSLDSRGGYTF
. TRBJ2-3 TRBV30 . TGTGCCTGGAGTGTAGGTTTTCGAGATACGCAGTATTTT CAWSVGFRDTQYF
. TRBJ2-5 TRBV12-3/TRBV12-4 . TGTGCCAGCAGTTTGGGGTTGCAAGAGACCCAGTACTTC CASSLGLQETQYF
. TRBJ2-3 TRBV21-1 . TGTGCCAGCAGCAAATACCCTACGACTGTGATAGATACGCAGTATTTT CASSKYPTTVIDTQYF
once TRBJ1-5 TRBV28 . TGTGCCAGCAGCCGTGAGGGCACGGGCATAACTAATCAGCCCCAGCATTTT CASSREGTGITNQPQHF
. TRBJ2-7 TRBV5-1 . TGCGCCAGCAGCCTCTCGGGGGAGCAGTACTTC CASSLSGEQYF
. TRBJ1-4 TRBV4-2 . TGTGCCAGCAGCCAAGAGCCCGGGTTGATTAATGAAAAACTGTTTTTT CASSQEPGLINEKLFF
. TRBJ1-5 TRBV19 . TGTGCCAGTAGTATTCCGAATCAGCCCCAGCATTTT CASSIPNQPQHF
. TRBJ1-2 TRBV13 TRBD1 TGTGCCAGCAGCGAGGACAGGGGGCGATTAGGCTACACCTTC CASSEDRGRLGYTF
. TRBJ2-2 TRBV28 TRBD2 TGTGCCAGCAGCCTAGCGGGAGACGTTGTTATCGGGGAGCTGTTTTTT CASSLAGDVVIGELFF
. TRBJ2-7 TRBV7-9 . TGTGCCAGCAGCTCAGGGACACGATACTACGAGCAGTACTTC CASSSGTRYYEQYF
. TRBJ2-2 TRBV11-2 . TGTGCCAGCAGCCCCCTGGGGGGCACCGGGGAGCTGTTTTTT CASSPLGGTGELFF
few TRBJ2-2 TRBV7-6 TRBD2 TGTGCCAGCAGCTCCTTTCCCGGGACTAGCGGGAGGGGCGGGGAGCTGTTTTTT CASSSFPGTSGRGGELFF
. TRBJ2-5 TRBV6-1 . TGTGCCAGCAGTGAAAAGGGGGGCGGAGAGACCCAGTACTTC CASSEKGGGETQYF
. TRBJ1-4 TRBV7-9 . TGTGCCAGCAGCAGAGAACAGGGACTAAATGAAAAACTGTTTTTT CASSREQGLNEKLFF
. TRBJ1-2 TRBV6-1 TRBD1 TGTGCCAGCAGTGAAAAGACAGGGTTTAACTATGGCTACACCTTC CASSEKTGFNYGYTF
. TRBJ1-1 TRBV27 TRBD1 TGTGCCAGCACCCCCGGGACAGGTGAAGCTTTCTTT CASTPGTGEAFF
. TRBJ1-2 TRBV28 TRBD1 TGTGCCAGCGGGGACAGAATCTATGGCTACACCTTC CASGDRIYGYTF
. TRBJ2-7 TRBV5-4 . TGTGCCAGCAGCTTGTACAGCCGGACCTACGAGCAGTACTTC CASSLYSRTYEQYF
. TRBJ1-1 TRBV19 . TGTGCCAGTAGAAAGAACGGGGAGGCTGAAGCTTTCTTT CASRKNGEAEAFF
few TRBJ1-4 TRBV18 . TGTGCCAGCTCACCCGCGGTGGGGGAAAAACTGTTTTTT CASSPAVGEKLFF
once TRBJ2-7 TRBV28 . TGTGCCAGCAGTCAGTGGACGGGGAGCTCCTACGAGCAGTACTTC CASSQWTGSSYEQYF
. TRBJ2-7 TRBV6-5 TRBD1 TGTGCCAGCAGTTCCCCCCGGACAGGGGGACGGTACGAGCAGTACTTC CASSSPRTGGRYEQYF
. TRBJ2-7 TRBV6-5 . TGTGCCAGCAGTCCCCTCCCAGGGAGCTCCTACGAGCAGTACTTC CASSPLPGSSYEQYF
. TRBJ2-3 TRBV4-1 . TGCGCCAGCAGCTCGGCAGACACAGATACGCAGTATTTT CASSSADTDTQYF
. TRBJ2-1 TRBV4-1 TRBD2 TGCGCCAGCAGCCGCCGACTAGCGGGCTACTCCTACAATGAGCAGTTCTTC CASSRRLAGYSYNEQFF
. TRBJ2-3 TRBV15 TRBD2 TGTGCCACCAGCCCCGGGACTAGGTCGACAGATACGCAGTATTTT CATSPGTRSTDTQYF
. TRBJ1-1 TRBV15 TRBD1 TGTGCCACCAGCAGATTTACAGGGGTATACGATGAAGCTTTCTTT CATSRFTGVYDEAFF
once TRBJ2-7 TRBV4-1 TRBD1 TGCGCCAGCAGCCATGGGGACAGACCCTACGAGCAGTACTTC CASSHGDRPYEQYF
. TRBJ1-2 TRBV5-5 . TGTGCCAGCAGCCTAGGGGCGGTCGCTAACTATGGCTACACCTTC CASSLGAVANYGYTF
. TRBJ1-5 TRBV3-1/TRBV3-2 TRBD1 TGTGCCAGCAGCCAAGGGAGGACAGGGAATCAGCCCCAGCATTTT CASSQGRTGNQPQHF
. TRBJ1-1 TRBV3-1/TRBV3-2 TRBD1 TGTGCCAGCAGCTTGACCACAGGGGGCACTGAAGCTTTCTTT CASSLTTGGTEAFF
. TRBJ2-1 TRBV18 . TGTGCCAGCTCTCCGCCCGGGACTCAATACAATGAGCAGTTCTTC CASSPPGTQYNEQFF
. TRBJ1-2 TRBV4-1 . TGCGCCAGCAGCCAACCGACAGCCTATGGCTACACCTTC CASSQPTAYGYTF
. TRBJ1-5 TRBV5-1 . TGCGCCAGCAGCTTGGTGGCCGATGGCAATCAGCCCCAGCATTTT CASSLVADGNQPQHF
. TRBJ2-3 TRBV5-6 . TGTGCCAGCAGCTCCTCGGGCACAGATACGCAGTATTTT CASSSSGTDTQYF
. TRBJ2-7 TRBV5-1 TRBD1 TGCGCCAGCAGCCCTAGGACAGGGGGCTCCTACGAGCAGTACTTC CASSPRTGGSYEQYF
. TRBJ2-7 TRBV10-3 . TGTGCCATCAGTGAAATCAGGGACCCCTACGAGCAGTACTTC CAISEIRDPYEQYF